This T cell receptor beta chain was sequenced during a study of blood T cell repertoires in COVID-19. About the study: Researchers got acute and convalescent COVID-19 samples from the United States, Italy and Spain. Sample material is recorded as cDNA or gDNA derived from T cells, B-cell-depleted T cells, or PBMCs.

Original methodology: Nucleated cell number was recorded as an estimate derived from reference gene primer amplification. Sequencing was performed with immunoSEQ multiplex PCR; in TCRdb, only in-frame clones are kept and a portion is missing. That table supplies the V and J calls and clone size; D and trimming were determined from the DNA. Of tens of thousands of clones in the sample, over 75% were seen once. The CDR3 totals 18 residues. Trimming took 3 bases from V and 0 from J; bases not matched to a gene: 9. Germline V lookup: CDR1 WNHNN, CDR2 SYGVQD (reference sequence). The sequencing sample was made of peripheral blood. The chain joins TRBV10-1 to TRBJ2-3; 10 bases agree with TRBD2. The origin of this receptor is a woman aged 55 to 70 with COVID-19, enrolled during active disease. In DNA, the CDR3 is TGCGCCAGCAGTGACATAAGGAAGACTAGCGGGAGCACAGATACGCAGTATTTT. Translating gives CASSDIRKTSGSTDTQYF.